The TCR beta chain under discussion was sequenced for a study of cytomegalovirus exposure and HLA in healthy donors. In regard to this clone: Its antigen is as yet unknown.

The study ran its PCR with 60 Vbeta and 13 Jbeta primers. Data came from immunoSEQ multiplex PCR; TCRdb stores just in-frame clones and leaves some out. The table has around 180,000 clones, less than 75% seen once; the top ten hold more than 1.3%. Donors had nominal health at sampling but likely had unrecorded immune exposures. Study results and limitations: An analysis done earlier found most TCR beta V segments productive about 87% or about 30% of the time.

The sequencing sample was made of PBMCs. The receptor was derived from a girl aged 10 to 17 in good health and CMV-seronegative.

The CDR3 loop reads CASSLLVGGSGGSGELFF. CDR3 nucleotides: TGTGCCAGCAGCTTACTTGTTGGTGGTAGCGGGGGGTCCGGGGAGCTGTTTTTT. This chain links TRBV7-6 with TRBJ2-2; TRBD2 matches at 10 bases. Germline CDR1 and CDR2: SGHVS and FNYEAQ. The CDR3 contains 18 residues. With V trimmed by 2 bases and J by 6 bases, 12 bases remained unmatched. Full variable domain (remainder filled in from reference TRBV7-6 and TRBJ2-2): GAGVSQSPRYKVTKRGQDVALRCDPISGHVSLYWYRQALGQGPEFLTYFNYEAQQDKSGLPNDRFSAERPEGSISTLTIQRTEQRDSAMYRCASSLLVGGSGGSGELFFGEGSRLTVL.